The next 8 T cell receptor beta chains were all read from a single sample in a study of blood T cell repertoires in COVID-19. Libraries were prepared by immunoSEQ multiplex PCR; TCRdb keeps only in-frame clonotypes and omits some of them. The table records 150,000 or so clones, roughly nine tenths of them present only once. The sequenced sample was peripheral blood. The receptors were gathered from a woman aged 40-49 years with acute or convalescent COVID-19.

The chain uses TRBV7-9 and TRBJ1-1, with 7 bases matching TRBD1. V shed 4 bases and J 2 bases; nucleotides not matched to a gene: 7. The CDR3 consists of 15 residues. Germline-derived CDR1 and CDR2 are SEHNR and FQNEAQ (reference sequence). CDR3 nucleotides: TGTGCCAGCAGCTCCTCCGGGACAGCCAACACTGAAGCTTTCTTT. The encoded protein is CASSSSGTANTEAFF.

The V gene is TRBV6-5, the J gene TRBJ2-5, with 12 bases matching TRBD2. Trimming cost V 10 bases and J 5 bases; bases outside gene matches: 11. CDR1 and CDR2 (germline): MNHEY, SVGAGI. The CDR3 is 15 residues long. CDR3 region: CATAKETSGRETQYF. The CDR3 DNA reads TGTGCCACCGCAAAGGAAACTAGCGGGAGGGAGACCCAGTACTTC.

V and J are TRBV7-9 and TRBJ2-7; a possible D gene is TRBD1 (6 bases). The germline V gene has CDR1 SEHNR and CDR2 FQNEAQ (reference sequence). Between the trimmed V and J ends, which lost 5 bases and 3 bases, there was a span of 8 bases. CDR3 length equals 12 residues. Here the CDR3 reads CASSRQDYEQYF. The CDR3 DNA reads TGTGCCAGCAGCAGACAGGACTACGAGCAGTACTTC.

The CDR3, as DNA: TGTGCCAGCAGCCTTTTGGGGCAGGAGAACACCGGGGAGCTGTTTTTT. Translation gives CASSLLGQENTGELFF. This sequence joins TRBV7-7 and TRBJ2-2; TRBD1 might be the D (5 bases). The CDR3 totals 16 residues. The ends were cut back, 5 bases at V and 1 base at J, with 14 bases in the middle. Germline CDR1 reads SSHAT; CDR2 reads FNYEAQ (reference sequence).

This chain joins TRBV10-1 and TRBJ2-1, with 7 bases fitting TRBD1. The trim removed 7 bases at V and 8 bases at J, leaving 8 bases unmatched. Germline values: CDR1 WNHNN, CDR2 SYGVQD (reference sequence). The CDR3 is 13 residues long. CDR3 DNA: TGCGCCAGCAAAAAGGGGACAGATGATGAGCAGTTCTTC. Amino acid sequence: CASKKGTDDEQFF.

This clone was recorded once. This chain connects TRBV5-6 to TRBJ2-3, with a weak D call TRBD2 (5 bases). This CDR3 region has 13 residues. Germline values: CDR1 SGHDT, CDR2 YYEEEE. V was shortened by 4 bases and J by 6 bases, with 12 bases between the two germline ends. As DNA, the CDR3 is TGTGCCAGCAGCACCGGGGTAGGGGATACGCAGTATTTT. Translating it yields CASSTGVGDTQYF.

In its sample, this clone was seen once. The chain has TRBV28 and TRBJ1-3; D is uncertain. Germline CDR1 is MDHEN and CDR2 is SYDVKM. The V end was cut by 2 bases, the J end by 0 bases, with 11 bases between. The CDR3 is made up of 16 amino acids. CDR3 bases: TGTGCCAGCAGTTTAGCGGGCCTGGGCTCTGGAAACACCATATATTTT. Translating gives CASSLAGLGSGNTIYF.

This chain connects TRBV27 to TRBJ1-4; possible D gene TRBD1, 5 bases. CDR3 size: 14 residues. CDR1 is MNHEY and CDR2 is SMNVEV in the germline V gene (reference sequence). V was clipped by 5 bases and J by 6 bases, with 13 bases between them. This chain's CDR3 is CASSNYWGDEKLFF. CDR3 sequence (DNA): TGTGCCAGCAGTAACTACTGGGGCGATGAAAAACTGTTTTTT.